A single sample gave rise to the 13 T cell receptor beta chains below, sequenced in a study of response to subunit inactivated influenza vaccine. TCRdb called the RT-PCR reads again in MiXCR, with one record for every CDR3 protein. The sample consists of 560,000 or so distinct CDR3 sequences, roughly 8.2% of them appearing once. The sequences come from PBMCs from blood, collected about 23 months after vaccination. The source is a man in his fifties or sixties who received an inactivated influenza vaccine.

This rearrangement joins TRBV11-2 to TRBJ2-1; D is possibly TRBD2 (5 bases). This CDR3 spans 16 amino acids. V lost 4 bases and J lost 5, with 18 bases in between. Germline V lookup: CDR1 SGHAT, CDR2 FQNNGV. CDR3 nucleotides: TGTGCCAGCAGCTCACCACTAGACCCAAACCACAATGAGCAGTTCTTC. As protein: CASSSPLDPNHNEQFF.

This clonotype has more than one count but fewer than ten. J is TRBJ2-3 and V is TRBV6-2 or TRBV6-3; possibly TRBD1 for D (6 bases). The V end was cut by 2 bases, the J end by 2 bases, with 11 bases between. The CDR3 is 15 amino acids. The germline V gene has CDR1 MNHEY and CDR2 SVGEGT. CDR3 DNA: TGTGCCAGCAGTTACCCCAGGGGCCCCACAGATACGCAGTATTTT. Its translation is CASSYPRGPTDTQYF.

In its sample, this clonotype was seen a few times. V is TRBV6-5 and J is TRBJ2-7; weak D call: TRBD2 (6 bases). The germline V and J ends were trimmed by 4 bases and 4 bases, with 11 bases remaining between them. CDR3 length: 13 residues. Looked up from germline, CDR1 is MNHEY and CDR2 is SVGAGI. The CDR3 DNA is TGTGCCAGCAGTTTTAGGCGGGGTTACGAGCAGTACTTC. Encoded protein: CASSFRRGYEQYF.

The rearrangement links TRBV10-3 to TRBJ1-5; TRBD1 matches at 9 bases. The trim removed 6 bases at V and 4 bases at J, leaving 4 bases unmatched. CDR1 ENHRY and CDR2 SYGVKD come from the germline V gene. The CDR3 is made up of 14 amino acids. CDR3 sequence reads: CAIRGTGSNQPQHF. In DNA, the CDR3 is TGTGCCATCAGGGGGACAGGGTCGAATCAGCCCCAGCATTTT.

This clonotype was seen ten or more times. The V gene is TRBV11-2, the J gene TRBJ2-3; D is possibly TRBD1 (5 bases). Per the germline V gene, CDR1 is SGHAT and CDR2 is FQNNGV. The CDR3 has 14 amino acids. V was cut by 4 bases and J by 3 bases, with 11 bases left in between. CDR3 DNA sequence: TGTGCCAGCAGCTGGACGGACACAACAGATACGCAGTATTTT. Its translation is CASSWTDTTDTQYF. The full variable domain, with the rest looked up from reference TRBV11-2 and TRBJ2-3, is EAGVAQSPRYKIIEKRQSVAFWCNPISGHATLYWYQQILGQGPKLLIQFQNNGVVDDSQLPKDRFSAERLKGVDSTLKIQPAKLEDSAVYLCASSWTDTTDTQYFGPGTRLTVL.

A few counts support this clonotype. V usage is TRBV14 and J usage is TRBJ2-2; TRBD2 might be the D (6 bases). The length of the CDR3 is 14 residues. CDR1 and CDR2 from the germline V gene are SGHDN and FVKESK. The germline V and J ends were trimmed by 8 bases and 6 bases, with 16 bases remaining between them. CDR3 nucleotides: TGTGCCAGCTCCCAGGGAGGATGGCCCGGGGAGCTGTTTTTT. Translated: CASSQGGWPGELFF.

This clonotype was detected ten times or more. This chain connects TRBV12-3 or TRBV12-4 to TRBJ2-2; D may be TRBD1 (6 bases). The ends were cut back, 1 base at V and 6 bases at J, with 9 bases in the middle. The CDR3 is 14 amino acids. The CDR3 here is CASSLGEGAGELFF. The CDR3, as DNA: TGTGCCAGCAGTTTAGGAGAGGGGGCCGGGGAGCTGTTTTTT.

On this clonotype itself: Being one base from a much bigger clone, this may be a read error. The CDR3 DNA follows: TGTGCCAGCAGTTTGGTACAACCCCGTTACGAGCAGTACTTC. It codes for CASSLVQPRYEQYF. The chain combines TRBV6-5 with TRBJ2-7; D is ambiguous. Trimming took 4 bases from V and 4 from J, leaving 14 bases between them. Germline CDR1 MNHEY, CDR2 SVGAGI. The CDR3 runs to 14 residues.

This clonotype was seen at least ten times. The chain couples TRBV5-1 to TRBJ1-1, with D perhaps TRBD1 (5 bases). This CDR3 contains 15 residues. Germline lookup yields CDR1 SGHRS and CDR2 YFSETQ. The germline V and J ends were trimmed by 7 bases and 7 bases, with 23 bases remaining between them. The CDR3 DNA sequence: TGCGCCAGCTCCCCCCGTGACAGCCATCAAAATGAAGCTTTCTTT. Protein: CASSPRDSHQNEAFF.

The sample holds many counts of this clonotype. This sequence joins TRBV10-3 and TRBJ1-6, with 8 bases that match TRBD1. V lost 2 bases, J lost 10 bases, and 10 bases stayed unmatched. The CDR3 contains 16 residues. Germline V gives CDR1 ENHRY, CDR2 SYGVKD. The CDR3 DNA reads as TGTGCCATCAGTGAGAAACCCGGGACAGGCAACTCACCCCTCCACTTT. This codes for CAISEKPGTGNSPLHF.

This chain uses TRBV7-8 with TRBJ2-4, with D perhaps matching TRBD2 (5 bases). V lost 0 bases, J lost 6 bases, and 18 bases lay in between. Germline assignment: CDR1 SGHVS and CDR2 FQNEAQ. CDR3 length: 17 residues. Written as DNA, the CDR3 is TGTGCCAGCAGCTTAGCGCGCCGAGCCGTCGGGGTAAACATTCAGTACTTC. Translating it yields CASSLARRAVGVNIQYF. Full variable domain (missing parts from reference TRBV7-8 and TRBJ2-4): GAGVSQSPRYKVAKRGQDVALRCDPISGHVSLFWYQQALGQGPEFLTYFQNEAQLDKSGLPSDRFFAERPEGSVSTLKIQRTQQEDSAVYLCASSLARRAVGVNIQYFGAGTRLSVL.

The chain's CDR3 is CSARLGEQYF. In DNA form, the CDR3 reads TGCAGTGCTAGATTGGGCGAGCAGTACTTC. The chain carries TRBV20-1 and TRBJ2-7; no firm D call. Germline CDR1 DFQATT, CDR2 SNEGSKA (reference sequence). V lost 2 bases and J 6 bases, leaving 5 bases between the germline ends. This CDR3 is built from 10 residues.

This clonotype was observed a handful of times. V gene TRBV13 combines with J gene TRBJ2-5; D ambiguous. Trimming cost V 5 bases and J 5 bases, with 6 bases left between them. The germline CDR1 and CDR2 sequences are PRHDT and FYEKMQ (reference sequence). CDR3 length: 11 residues. The CDR3 is CASSKRETQYF. The CDR3 DNA reads as TGTGCCAGCAGCAAACGGGAGACCCAGTACTTC.